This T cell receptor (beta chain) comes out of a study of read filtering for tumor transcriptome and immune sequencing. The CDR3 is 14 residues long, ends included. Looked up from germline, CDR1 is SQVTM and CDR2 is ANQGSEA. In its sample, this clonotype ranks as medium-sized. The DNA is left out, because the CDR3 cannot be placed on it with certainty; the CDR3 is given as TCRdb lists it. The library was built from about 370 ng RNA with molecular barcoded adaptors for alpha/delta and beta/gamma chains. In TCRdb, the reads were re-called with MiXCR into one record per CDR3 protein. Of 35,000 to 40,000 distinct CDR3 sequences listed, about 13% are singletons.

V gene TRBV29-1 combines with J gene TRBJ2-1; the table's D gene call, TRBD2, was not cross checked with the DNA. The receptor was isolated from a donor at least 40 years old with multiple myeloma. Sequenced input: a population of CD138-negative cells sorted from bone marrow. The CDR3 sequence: CSVASGTSGRAEFF.